The T cell receptor (beta chain) described here comes from a study of cytomegalovirus exposure and HLA in healthy donors. General study points: Most TCR beta V segments were productive about 87% or about 30% of the time in an earlier analysis. In a later analysis, TCR association rates varied by HLA locus: DRB1 most, HLA-C fewest.

PCR involved 60 Vbeta and 13 Jbeta primers. Original processing methods: Later reanalysis found tens of millions of unique TCR beta chains, 9 million to 12 million of them shared. TCRdb keeps only in-frame clones here, not all; method: immunoSEQ multiplex PCR. The D gene and trimming were derived from the DNA, and the V and J assignments and clone size from that table. The sample lists approximately 260,000 clones, 80% to 95% occurring once. Concerning this clone itself: Its antigen is not identified.

After removal of 4 bases from V and 3 bases from J, the junction contained 11 bases not matched to a gene. The length of the CDR3 is 16 residues. Germline assignment: CDR1 SGHRS and CDR2 YFSETQ. The source is a girl aged 2 to 9 in good health and CMV-seronegative. The sequenced sample was PBMCs. The rearrangement links TRBV5-1 to TRBJ2-3; 7 bases fit TRBD2. CDR3 DNA sequence: TGCGCCAGCAGCCCGGGGCTGGCGGGAGTAACAGATACGCAGTATTTT. Translation: CASSPGLAGVTDTQYF.